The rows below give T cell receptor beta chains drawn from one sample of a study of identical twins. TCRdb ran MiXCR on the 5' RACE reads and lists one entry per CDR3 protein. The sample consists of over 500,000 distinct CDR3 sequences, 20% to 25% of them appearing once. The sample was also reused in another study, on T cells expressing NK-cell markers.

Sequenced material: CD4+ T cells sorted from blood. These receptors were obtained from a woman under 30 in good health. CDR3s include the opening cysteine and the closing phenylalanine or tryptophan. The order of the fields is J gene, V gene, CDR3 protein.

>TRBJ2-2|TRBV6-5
CASSYSILNTGELFF
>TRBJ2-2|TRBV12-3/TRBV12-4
CASSAMGGTGELFF
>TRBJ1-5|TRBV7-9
CASSLAGVNQPQHF
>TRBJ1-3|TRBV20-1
CSARKGLPSRGDGNTIYF
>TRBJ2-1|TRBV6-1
CASSSNGAGYNEQFF
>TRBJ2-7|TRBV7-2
CASSFPGGGAEQYF
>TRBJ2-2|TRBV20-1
CSARSPMRAGELFF
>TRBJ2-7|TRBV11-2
CASSLGPSGSSYEQYF
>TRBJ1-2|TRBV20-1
CSALMGSGYGYTF
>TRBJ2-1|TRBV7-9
CASSLVAVGKNEQFF
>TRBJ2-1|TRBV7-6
CASSLVARLYNEQFF
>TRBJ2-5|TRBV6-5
CASSRDRETQYF
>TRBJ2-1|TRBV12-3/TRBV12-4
CASRPTTGSYNEQFF
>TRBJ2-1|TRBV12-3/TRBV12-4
CASSRQAGGPYNEQFF
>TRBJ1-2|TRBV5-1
CASSLGQLPYGYTF
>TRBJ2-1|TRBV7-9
CASSSLTIAGGVNEQFF
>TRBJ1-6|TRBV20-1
CSATRDIYNSPLHF
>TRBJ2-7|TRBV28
CASSLLAGRGSYEQYF
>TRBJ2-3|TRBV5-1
CASSLELAGVGADTQYF
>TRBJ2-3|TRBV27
CASSLQAGWTDTQYF
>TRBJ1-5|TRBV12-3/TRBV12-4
CASSSRVDQPQHF
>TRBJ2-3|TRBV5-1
CASRPAGGTDTQYF
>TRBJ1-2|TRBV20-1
CSAQKGAESGYTF
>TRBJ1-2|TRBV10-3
CAISRLFYGYTF
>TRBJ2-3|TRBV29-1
CSALRDRATDTQYF
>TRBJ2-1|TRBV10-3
CAISESAKRWDNEQFF
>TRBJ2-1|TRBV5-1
CASSLSVLNEQFF
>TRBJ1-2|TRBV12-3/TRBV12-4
CASSPGQGSNYGYTF
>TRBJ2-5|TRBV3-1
CASSLEHRETQYF
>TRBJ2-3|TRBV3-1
CASSQGENAQYF
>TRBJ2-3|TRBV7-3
CASSSGVATTDTQYF
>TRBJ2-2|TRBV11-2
CASRRLAREGTGELFF
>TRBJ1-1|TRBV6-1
CASSGGQGRNTEAFF
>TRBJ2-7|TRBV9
CASSPTGGEQYF
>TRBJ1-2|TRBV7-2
CASSPSPDSRYGYTF
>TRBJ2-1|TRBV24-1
CATSGGGVSNEQFF
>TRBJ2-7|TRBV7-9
CASSWYAGRNSYEQYF
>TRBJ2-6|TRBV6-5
CASSSPLGGGANVLTF
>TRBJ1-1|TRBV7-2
CASSLTVTVGTEAFF
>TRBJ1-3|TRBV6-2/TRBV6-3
CASSSGTTGNTIYF
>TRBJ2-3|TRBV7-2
CASSLGGGRSDTQYF